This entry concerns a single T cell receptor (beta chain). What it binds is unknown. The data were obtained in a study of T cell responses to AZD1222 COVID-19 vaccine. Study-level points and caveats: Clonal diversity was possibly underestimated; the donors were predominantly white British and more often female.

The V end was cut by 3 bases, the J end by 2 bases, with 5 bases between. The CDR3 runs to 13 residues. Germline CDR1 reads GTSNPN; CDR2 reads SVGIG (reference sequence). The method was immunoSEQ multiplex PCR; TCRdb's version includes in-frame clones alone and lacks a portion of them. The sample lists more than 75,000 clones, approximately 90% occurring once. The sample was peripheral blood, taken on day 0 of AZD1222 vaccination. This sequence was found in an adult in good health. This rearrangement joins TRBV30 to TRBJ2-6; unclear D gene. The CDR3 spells CAWRRPGANVLTF. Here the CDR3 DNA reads TGTGCCTGGAGGAGACCTGGGGCCAACGTCCTGACTTTC.